One and the same sample provided the 16 T cell receptor beta chains below, sequenced in a study of cytomegalovirus exposure and HLA in healthy donors. The PCR had 60 Vbeta and 13 Jbeta primers. The method was immunoSEQ multiplex PCR; TCRdb's version includes in-frame clones alone and lacks a portion of them. This sample contains roughly 100,000 clones. The sequencing input was PBMCs. The receptors were gathered from a man in his forties in good health and CMV-seronegative.

This chain joins TRBV6-5 and TRBJ2-2; TRBD1 matches 7 bases. The CDR3 contains 16 residues. Germline assignment: CDR1 MNHEY and CDR2 SVGAGI. J lost 5 bases, V lost 2 bases, and 8 bases had no gene match. The CDR3 region is CASSYQTGSGTGELFF. The DNA for the CDR3 is TGTGCCAGCAGTTACCAGACAGGGTCGGGGACCGGGGAGCTGTTTTTT.

This chain connects TRBV5-4 to TRBJ1-6, with D maybe TRBD1 (6 bases). The CDR3 is 15 residues long. Germline V gives CDR1 SGHNT, CDR2 YYREEE (reference sequence). Trimming stripped 0 bases from V and 3 bases from J, with 7 bases between. The CDR3 sequence is CASSLDRVYNSPLHF. In DNA form, the CDR3 reads TGTGCCAGCAGCTTGGACAGGGTCTATAATTCACCCCTCCACTTT.

The rearrangement joins TRBV28 to TRBJ1-2; TRBD1 agrees at 7 bases. V lost 6 bases, J lost 7 bases, and 8 bases stayed unmatched. From germline, CDR1 is MDHEN and CDR2 SYDVKM. The CDR3 spans 13 residues. CDR3 nucleotide sequence: TGTGCCAGCAGCCGCGACAGGGTCGCTGGCTACACCTTC. Protein product: CASSRDRVAGYTF.

This chain joins TRBV7-9 and TRBJ1-1, with D maybe TRBD1 (5 bases). This CDR3 contains 15 residues. Per the germline V gene, CDR1 is SEHNR and CDR2 is FQNEAQ (reference sequence). The V end lost 3 bases, the J end lost 4 bases, and 15 bases lay between the germline ends. This chain's CDR3 is CASSFTNLGGTEAFF. CDR3 DNA sequence: TGTGCCAGCAGCTTTACGAATCTCGGGGGCACTGAAGCTTTCTTT.

V usage is TRBV5-6 and J usage is TRBJ1-1, with 9 bases aligning to TRBD1. Per the germline V gene, CDR1 is SGHDT and CDR2 is YYEEEE. The CDR3 runs 13 residues. After removal of 4 bases from V and 10 bases from J, the junction contained 8 bases not matched to a gene. As DNA, the CDR3 is TGTGCCAGCAGCCCACAGGGGGCGCGGGGAGCTTTCTTT. It is translated as CASSPQGARGAFF.

This rearrangement joins TRBV27 to TRBJ1-3; 7 nucleotides match TRBD1. Germline V gives CDR1 MNHEY, CDR2 SMNVEV (reference sequence). The CDR3 covers 15 residues. The trim removed 3 bases at V and 4 bases at J, leaving 6 bases unmatched. The CDR3 loop reads CASSLFGTEGNTIYF. The CDR3 nucleotides read TGTGCCAGCAGTTTGTTCGGGACAGAAGGAAACACCATATATTTT.

This chain joins TRBV5-5 and TRBJ1-4; possible D gene TRBD1, 6 bases. CDR3 length: 14 amino acids. Germline V lookup: CDR1 SGHKS, CDR2 YYEKEE (reference sequence). V gave up 4 bases and J gave up 6 bases, with 13 bases separating them. The CDR3 DNA reads TGTGCCAGCAGCAACCGGGACACGTATGAAAAACTGTTTTTT. This codes for CASSNRDTYEKLFF.

V is TRBV5-1 and J is TRBJ2-3; 9 bases match TRBD1. This CDR3 has 14 residues. The J segment lost 8 bases and the V segment lost 3 bases, leaving 7 bases of the junction unmatched. Germline lookup yields CDR1 SGHRS and CDR2 YFSETQ. Written as DNA, the CDR3 is TGCGCCAGCAGCTCCACAGGGGGCGAGGGTACGCAGTATTTT. It is translated as CASSSTGGEGTQYF.

The chain links TRBV9 to TRBJ1-1; D might be TRBD1 (6 bases). This CDR3 is 15 amino acids long. CDR1 is SGDLS and CDR2 is YYNGEE in the germline V gene. Trimming took 0 bases from V and 5 from J, leaving 14 bases between them. As DNA, the CDR3 is TGTGCCAGCAGCGTAGGTGGGACACTGGGGACTGAAGCTTTCTTT. Translated, it gives CASSVGGTLGTEAFF. The full variable domain, completed using reference TRBV9 and TRBJ1-1, is DSGVTQTPKHLITATGQRVTLRCSPRSGDLSVYWYQQSLDQGLQFLIQYYNGEERAKGNILERFSAQQFPDLHSELNLSSLELGDSALYFCASSVGGTLGTEAFFGQGTRLTVV.

The V gene is TRBV10-3, the J gene TRBJ1-1; the D gene is possibly TRBD1 (6 bases). This CDR3 spans 13 amino acids. The germline CDR1 and CDR2 sequences are ENHRY and SYGVKD. Between the trimmed V and J ends, which lost 7 bases and 1 base, there was a span of 10 bases. The CDR3 spells CAITKTGNTEAFF. In DNA, the CDR3 is TGTGCCATCACCAAGACAGGGAACACTGAAGCTTTCTTT.

V and J are TRBV7-6 and TRBJ2-7; D remains ambiguous. There are 11 residues in the CDR3. Germline loops: CDR1 SGHVS, CDR2 FNYEAQ. The V gene lost 5 bases and the J gene lost 5 bases, with 7 bases spanning the gap. The CDR3 loop is CASSQGDEQYF. The CDR3 nucleotides read TGTGCCAGCAGCCAAGGAGACGAGCAGTACTTC.

Comments on this clone: Other DNA sequences in this specimen translate into the identical CDR3. The chain combines TRBV7-9 with TRBJ1-1, with TRBD1 matching over 12 bases. Germline V gene sequence: CDR1 SEHNR, CDR2 FQNEAQ (reference sequence). J lost 2 bases, V lost 1 base, and 2 bases had no gene match. The CDR3 sequence is 16 residues long. In nucleotides, the CDR3 is TGTGCCAGCAGCTTAGGGGACAGGGGGCGAAACACTGAAGCTTTCTTT. This sequence encodes CASSLGDRGRNTEAFF.

This chain uses TRBV6-1 with TRBJ1-5; D is uncertain. In germline, CDR1 is MNHNS, CDR2 SASEGT. The CDR3 totals 15 residues. V dropped 5 bases and J dropped 4 bases, with 15 bases sitting between them. CDR3 nucleotide sequence: TGTGCCAGCAGTAGGAGTCCCGGCGGGAATCAGCCCCAGCATTTT. This codes for CASSRSPGGNQPQHF.

The chain couples TRBV7-2 to TRBJ1-2, with 8 bases identical to TRBD1. The CDR3 runs to 15 residues. V dropped 4 bases and J dropped 3; count of bases not matched to a gene: 7. Germline V CDR1 and CDR2: SGHTA, FQGNSA. CDR3 in amino acids: CASSSYRGADYGYTF. DNA for the CDR3: TGTGCCAGCAGCTCCTACAGGGGGGCAGACTATGGCTACACCTTC.

This chain joins TRBV28 and TRBJ2-2; 7 bases line up with TRBD2. Germline-derived CDR1 and CDR2 are MDHEN and SYDVKM. CDR3 size: 14 residues. With 3 bases clipped from V and 4 bases from J, the junction kept 2 bases outside the gene matches. The CDR3 is CASSLGGGTGELFF. The CDR3 DNA reads TGTGCCAGCAGTTTGGGGGGGGGCACCGGGGAGCTGTTTTTT.

The rearrangement links TRBV5-6 to TRBJ2-2; D call uncertain. V was shortened by 3 bases and J by 5 bases, with 20 bases between the two germline ends. Germline values: CDR1 SGHDT, CDR2 YYEEEE. The CDR3 sequence is 17 residues long. The CDR3 loop reads CASSSISRLFGTGELFF. Here the CDR3 DNA reads TGTGCCAGCAGCTCTATATCGCGGCTCTTTGGGACCGGGGAGCTGTTTTTT.